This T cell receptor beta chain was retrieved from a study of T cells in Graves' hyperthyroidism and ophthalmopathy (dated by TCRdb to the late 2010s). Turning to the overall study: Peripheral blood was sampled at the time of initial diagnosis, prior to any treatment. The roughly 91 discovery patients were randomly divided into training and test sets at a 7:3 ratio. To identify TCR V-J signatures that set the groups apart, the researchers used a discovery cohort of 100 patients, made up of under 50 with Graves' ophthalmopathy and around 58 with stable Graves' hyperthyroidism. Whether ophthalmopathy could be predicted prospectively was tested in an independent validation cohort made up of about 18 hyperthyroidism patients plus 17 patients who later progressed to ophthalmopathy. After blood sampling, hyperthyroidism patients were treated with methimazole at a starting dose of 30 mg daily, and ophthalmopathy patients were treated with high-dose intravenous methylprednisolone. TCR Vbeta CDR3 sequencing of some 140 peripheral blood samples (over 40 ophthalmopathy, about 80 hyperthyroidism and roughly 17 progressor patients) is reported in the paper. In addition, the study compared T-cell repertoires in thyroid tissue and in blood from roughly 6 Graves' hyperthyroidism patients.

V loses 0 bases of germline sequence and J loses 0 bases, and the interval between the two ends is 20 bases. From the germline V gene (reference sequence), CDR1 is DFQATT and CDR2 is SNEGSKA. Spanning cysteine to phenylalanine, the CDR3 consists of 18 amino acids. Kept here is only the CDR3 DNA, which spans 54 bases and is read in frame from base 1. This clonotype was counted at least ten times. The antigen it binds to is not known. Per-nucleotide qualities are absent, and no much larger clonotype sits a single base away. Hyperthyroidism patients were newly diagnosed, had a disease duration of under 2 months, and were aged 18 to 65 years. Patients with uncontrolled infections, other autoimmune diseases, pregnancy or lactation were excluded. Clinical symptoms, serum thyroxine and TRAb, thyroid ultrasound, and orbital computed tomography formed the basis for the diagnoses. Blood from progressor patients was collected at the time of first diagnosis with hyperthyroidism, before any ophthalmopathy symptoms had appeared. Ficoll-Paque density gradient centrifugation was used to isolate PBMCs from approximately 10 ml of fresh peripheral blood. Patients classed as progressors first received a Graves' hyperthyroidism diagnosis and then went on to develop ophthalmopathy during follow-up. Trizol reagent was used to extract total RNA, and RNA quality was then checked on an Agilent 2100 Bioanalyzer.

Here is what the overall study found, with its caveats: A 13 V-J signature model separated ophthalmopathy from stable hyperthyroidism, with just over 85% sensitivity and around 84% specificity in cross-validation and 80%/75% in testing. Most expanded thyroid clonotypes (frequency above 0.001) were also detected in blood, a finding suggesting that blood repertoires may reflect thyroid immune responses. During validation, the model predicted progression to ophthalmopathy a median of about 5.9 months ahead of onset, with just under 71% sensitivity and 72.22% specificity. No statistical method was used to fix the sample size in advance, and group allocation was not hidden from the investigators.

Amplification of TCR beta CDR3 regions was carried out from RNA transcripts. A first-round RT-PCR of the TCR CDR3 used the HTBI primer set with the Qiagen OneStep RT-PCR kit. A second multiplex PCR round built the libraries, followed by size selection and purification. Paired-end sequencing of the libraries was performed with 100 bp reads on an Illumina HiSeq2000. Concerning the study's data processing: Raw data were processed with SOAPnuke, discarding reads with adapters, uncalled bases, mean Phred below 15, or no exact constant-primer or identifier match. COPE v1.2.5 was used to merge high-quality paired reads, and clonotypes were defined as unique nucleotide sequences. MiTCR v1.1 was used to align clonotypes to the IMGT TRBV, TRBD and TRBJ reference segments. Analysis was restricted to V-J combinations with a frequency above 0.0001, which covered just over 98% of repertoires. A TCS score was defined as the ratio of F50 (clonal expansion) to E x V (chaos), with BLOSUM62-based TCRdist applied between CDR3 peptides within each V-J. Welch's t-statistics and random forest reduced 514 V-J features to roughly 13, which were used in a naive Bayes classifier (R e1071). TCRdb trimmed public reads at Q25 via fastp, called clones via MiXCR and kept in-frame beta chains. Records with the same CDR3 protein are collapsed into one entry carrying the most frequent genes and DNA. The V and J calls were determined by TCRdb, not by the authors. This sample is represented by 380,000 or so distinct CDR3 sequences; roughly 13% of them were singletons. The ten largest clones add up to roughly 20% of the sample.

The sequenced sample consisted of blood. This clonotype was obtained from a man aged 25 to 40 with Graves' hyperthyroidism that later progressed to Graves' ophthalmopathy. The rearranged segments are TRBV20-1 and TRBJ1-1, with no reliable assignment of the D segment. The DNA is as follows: TGCAGTGCTAGAGACCCCCGGAGGGCACTTACTATGAACACTGAAGCTTTCTTT. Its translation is CSARDPRRALTMNTEAFF.